This T cell receptor (beta chain) is from a study of blood T cells in healthy people across ages. Alongside a J-beta primer mix, a sample-barcoded 5' primer served in a second PCR lasting 7 to 11 cycles. TCRdb ran MiXCR on the 5' RACE reads and lists one entry per CDR3 protein. The data show about 1.5 million distinct CDR3 sequences, with under 55% seen just once and approximately 4% held by the top ten. The CDR3 has 15 residues. Germline CDR1 and CDR2: DFQATT and SNEGSKA (reference sequence). V lost 3 bases to trimming and J lost 0 bases, with 12 bases between them. The TCR sequence derives from a woman between 18 and 29 years old in good health. The chain carries TRBV20-1 and TRBJ1-5; D is undetermined. What was sequenced was blood. This CDR3 is CSASGPPYSNQPQHF. In nucleotides, the CDR3 is TGCAGTGCTAGCGGCCCACCTTATAGCAATCAGCCCCAGCATTTT.